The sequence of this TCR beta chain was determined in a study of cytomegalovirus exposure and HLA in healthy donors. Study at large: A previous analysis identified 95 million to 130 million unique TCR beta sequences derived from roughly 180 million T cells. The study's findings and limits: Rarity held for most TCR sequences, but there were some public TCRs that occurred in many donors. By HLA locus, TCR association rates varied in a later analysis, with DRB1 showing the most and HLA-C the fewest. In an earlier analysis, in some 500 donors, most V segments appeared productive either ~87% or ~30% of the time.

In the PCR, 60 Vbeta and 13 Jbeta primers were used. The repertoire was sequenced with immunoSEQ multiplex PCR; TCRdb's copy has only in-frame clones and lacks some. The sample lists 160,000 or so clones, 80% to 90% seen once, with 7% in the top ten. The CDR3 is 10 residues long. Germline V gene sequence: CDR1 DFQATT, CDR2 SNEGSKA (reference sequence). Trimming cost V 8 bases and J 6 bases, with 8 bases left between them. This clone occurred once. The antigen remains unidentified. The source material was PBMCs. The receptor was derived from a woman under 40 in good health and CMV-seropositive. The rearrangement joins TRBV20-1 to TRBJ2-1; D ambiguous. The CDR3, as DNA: TGCAGTTCCTTCCGCAATGAGCAGTTCTTC. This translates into CSSFRNEQFF.